This T cell receptor beta chain was captured by sequencing in a study of blood T cells in healthy people across ages. The study, taken as a whole, reports: Measured against age, TCR beta diversity per million T cells decreased in a roughly linear manner.

Primed by a sample-barcoded 5' primer and a J-beta primer mix, a second PCR proceeded for about 6 to 11 cycles. Any given sample supplied a minimum of 3 million CDR3-containing paired-end reads. TCRdb re-called the 5' RACE reads through MiXCR, storing one row per CDR3 protein. This table has about 970,000 distinct CDR3 sequences, approximately 50% appearing once. About 9.9 milliliters of peripheral blood were drawn from each donor. Isolation recovered at least 6 million PBMCs from every sample. On this clonotype: Its antigen is currently unknown.

Germline CDR1 is DFQATT and CDR2 is SNEGSKA (reference sequence). The CDR3 contains 12 residues. V was cut by 5 bases and J by 2 bases, with 8 bases left in between. The sequenced sample was blood. The sequence was obtained from a woman aged 60 to 75 in good health. The rearrangement links TRBV20-1 to TRBJ2-3, with no clear D. CDR3 in amino acids: CSAPPNTDTQYF. In DNA, the CDR3 is TGCAGTGCTCCCCCGAACACAGATACGCAGTATTTT.